The source of this TCR beta chain is a study of T cell responses to AZD1222 COVID-19 vaccine. About the research overall: Second-dose groups at about 4 or about 12 weeks were pooled. Study findings and constraints: No repertoire was sampled before or during the peak T cell response, only after it.

As regards this clone: What it recognizes is unknown.

Measured with immunoSEQ multiplex PCR; TCRdb has only the in-frame clones, and not every one. The sample includes some 130,000 clones, about 90% of them seen just once. V gave up 7 bases and J gave up 7 bases, with 20 bases separating them. The CDR3 is made up of 14 amino acids. The V gene's germline CDR1 is MNHEY and CDR2 SVGAGI. V gene TRBV6-5 combines with J gene TRBJ2-7; D is perhaps TRBD1 (5 bases). The material was peripheral blood, obtained on day 0 of AZD1222 vaccination. This receptor was taken from an adult in good health. CDR3 in DNA: TGTGCCAGCACCCAAGCTGCAGGGCAAGGGGAGCAGTACTTC. This encodes CASTQAAGQGEQYF.